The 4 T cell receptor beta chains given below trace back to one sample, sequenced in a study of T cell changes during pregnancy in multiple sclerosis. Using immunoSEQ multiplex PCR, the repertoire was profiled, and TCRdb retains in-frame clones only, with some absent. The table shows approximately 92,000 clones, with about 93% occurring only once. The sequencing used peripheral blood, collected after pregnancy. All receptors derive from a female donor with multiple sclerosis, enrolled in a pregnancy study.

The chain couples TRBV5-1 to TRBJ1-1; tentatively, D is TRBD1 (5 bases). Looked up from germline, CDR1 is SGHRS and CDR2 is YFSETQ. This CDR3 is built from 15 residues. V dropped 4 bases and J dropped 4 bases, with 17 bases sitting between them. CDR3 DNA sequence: TGCGCCAGCAGCGCGTTCTGGGGGGGGACCACTGAAGCTTTCTTT. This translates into CASSAFWGGTTEAFF.

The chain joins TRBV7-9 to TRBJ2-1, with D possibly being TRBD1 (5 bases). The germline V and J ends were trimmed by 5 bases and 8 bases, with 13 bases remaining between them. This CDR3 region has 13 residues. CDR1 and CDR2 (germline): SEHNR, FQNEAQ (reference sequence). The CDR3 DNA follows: TGTGCCAGCAGCCCCAGGGCCAGCCATGAGCAGTTCTTC. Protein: CASSPRASHEQFF.

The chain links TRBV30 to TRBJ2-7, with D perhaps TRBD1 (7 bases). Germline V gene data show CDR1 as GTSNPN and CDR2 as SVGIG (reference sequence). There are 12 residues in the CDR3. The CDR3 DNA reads TGTGCTTGGGGTAGACAGGGAGGCGAGCAGTACTTC. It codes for CAWGRQGGEQYF. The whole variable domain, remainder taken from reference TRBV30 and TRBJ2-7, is SQTIHQWPATLVQPVGSPLSLECTVEGTSNPNLYWYRQAAGRGLQLLFYSVGIGQISSEVPQNLSASRPQDRQFILSSKKLLLSDSGFYLCAWGRQGGEQYFGPGTRLTVT.

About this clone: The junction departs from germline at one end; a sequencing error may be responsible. CDR3 coding DNA: TGTGCCATCAGCGAGTCGGGAGGGAATCAGCCCCAGCATTTT. It encodes CAISESGGNQPQHF. The V and J genes are TRBV10-3 and TRBJ1-5; no definite D call. The CDR3 is made up of 14 amino acids. The germline V gene encodes CDR1 ENHRY and CDR2 SYGVKD.